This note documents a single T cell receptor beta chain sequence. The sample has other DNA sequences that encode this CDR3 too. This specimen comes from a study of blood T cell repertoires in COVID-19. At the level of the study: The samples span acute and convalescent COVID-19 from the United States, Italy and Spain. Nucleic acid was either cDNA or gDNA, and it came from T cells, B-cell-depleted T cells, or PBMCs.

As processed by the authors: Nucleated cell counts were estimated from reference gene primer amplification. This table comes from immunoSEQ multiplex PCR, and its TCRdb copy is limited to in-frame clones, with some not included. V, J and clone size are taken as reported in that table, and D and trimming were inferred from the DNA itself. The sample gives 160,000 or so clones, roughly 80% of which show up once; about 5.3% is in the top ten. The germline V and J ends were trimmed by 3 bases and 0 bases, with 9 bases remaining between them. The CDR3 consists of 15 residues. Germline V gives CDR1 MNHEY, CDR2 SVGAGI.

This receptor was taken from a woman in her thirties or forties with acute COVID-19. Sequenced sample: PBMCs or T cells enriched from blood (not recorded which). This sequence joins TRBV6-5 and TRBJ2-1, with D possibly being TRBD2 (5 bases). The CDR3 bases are TGTGCCAGCAGTTATAGCGCGAGCTCCTACAATGAGCAGTTCTTC. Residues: CASSYSASSYNEQFF.